This entry concerns a single T cell receptor beta chain. Source study methods: Amplification of reference gene primers provided the estimated nucleated cell counts. The table came from immunoSEQ multiplex PCR; TCRdb's copy has only in-frame clones and leaves some out. Clone size and V and J calls were adopted from that table, with D and trimming inferred from the DNA. The sample records roughly 87,000 clones, around 88% being singletons. The data belong to a study of blood T cell repertoires in COVID-19. Turning to the study itself: Both acute and convalescent COVID-19 samples were obtained from the United States, Italy and Spain. Sample material is recorded as cDNA or gDNA derived from T cells, B-cell-depleted T cells, or PBMCs.

Trimming removed 7 bases at V and 0 bases at J, with 16 bases between. From germline, CDR1 is SQVTM and CDR2 ANQGSEA. The CDR3 length is 15 residues. This clonotype was obtained from a man aged 55-75 years with acute or convalescent COVID-19. The sample consisted of peripheral blood. The chain uses TRBV29-1 and TRBJ2-1; D is possibly TRBD2 (5 bases). DNA for the CDR3: TGCAGCGCTCCCGAGGGATCTAGCTCCTACAATGAGCAGTTCTTC. Its translation: CSAPEGSSSYNEQFF.